This T cell receptor beta chain was sequenced in a study of T cell changes during pregnancy in multiple sclerosis. Assay: immunoSEQ multiplex PCR; the TCRdb copy retains only in-frame clones and omits some. The sample shows over 60,000 clones, 80% to 90% of them seen only once. Germline V gene lookup returns CDR1 MNHEY and CDR2 SVGAGI. This CDR3 is 15 amino acids long. Germline trimming cut 2 bases from V and 8 bases from J; bases unmatched to any gene: 9. Sequences were derived from peripheral blood, sampled in the first trimester of pregnancy. The chain uses TRBV6-5 and TRBJ1-2; 9 nucleotides agree with TRBD1. This TCR was sampled from a female donor with multiple sclerosis, enrolled in a pregnancy study. CDR3 in amino acids: CASSYGPGQGSGYTF. The CDR3 DNA sequence: TGTGCCAGCAGTTACGGACCGGGACAGGGTAGCGGCTACACCTTC.